These T cell receptor beta chains were read from a single sample in a study of tumor-infiltrating lymphocytes in oesophageal squamous cell carcinoma. TCRdb fed the PCR reads into MiXCR, producing one record per CDR3 protein. Of fewer than 25,000 distinct CDR3 sequences listed, approximately 39% were seen once; the top ten hold roughly 42%. Sample: esophageal tumor tissue. The receptor set was obtained from a male donor with esophageal squamous cell carcinoma. CDR3s include the opening cysteine and the closing phenylalanine or tryptophan. A D gene is named only where the DNA matches it firmly. Not all rows give a size; the values are once, few, many and, for expanded clones, a class.

D	V	J	length	size	DNA	CDR3
NA	TRBV7-9	TRBJ2-2	12	many	TGTGCCAGCAGCTGGAACACCGGGGAGCTGTTTTTT	CASSWNTGELFF
TRBD2	TRBV7-8	TRBJ2-5	16	NA	TGTGCCAGCATCACCGTCACGGCGGGAGGGGGAGAGACCCAGTACTTC	CASITVTAGGGETQYF
NA	TRBV6-1	TRBJ1-6	17	many	TGTGCCAGCAGCCACCCCCCCGGCGGCACCTATAATTCACCCCTCCACTTT	CASSHPPGGTYNSPLHF
NA	TRBV7-2	TRBJ2-5	12	NA	TGTGCCAGCAGCTTAGTCTACAATGAGCAGTACTTC	CASSLVYNEQYF
TRBD2	TRBV30	TRBJ2-1	15	NA	TGTGCCTGGAGTTCTGGTCTAGCGGGGCTCAATGAGCAGTTCTTC	CAWSSGLAGLNEQFF
NA	TRBV10-3	TRBJ2-1	16	NA	TGTGCCAGCCGCTCACTGACGGGAGAAGGCCGCAATGAGCAGTTCTTC	CASRSLTGEGRNEQFF
NA	TRBV12-3/TRBV12-4	TRBJ1-2	14	NA	TGTGCCAGCAGTAGTACAGGGTTCCCTTATGGCTACACCTTC	CASSSTGFPYGYTF
NA	TRBV7-8	TRBJ1-1	13	medium-sized	TGTGCCAGCAGCTTAGAGCAACAGGGAGAAGCTTTCTTT	CASSLEQQGEAFF
TRBD1	TRBV6-4	TRBJ2-2	13	many	TGTGCCAGCAGCGTACAGGGGGCCGGGGAGCTGTTTTTT	CASSVQGAGELFF
NA	TRBV7-8	TRBJ1-2	21	few	TGTGCCAGCAGCTCCTATGAATACCCCGGGACGGCCACGACTAAATTCTATGGCTACACCTTC	CASSSYEYPGTATTKFYGYTF
NA	TRBV5-6	TRBJ2-7	14	many	TGTGCCAGCAGCCGCCTCGGGCCAGGAGAAGAGCAGTACTTC	CASSRLGPGEEQYF
TRBD1	TRBV28	TRBJ2-1	12	few	TGTGCCAGCAAAGGACAGGGAGGAGAGCAGTTCTTC	CASKGQGGEQFF
NA	TRBV6-6	TRBJ1-1	13	many	TGTGCCAGCAGTTACGAGCGGAACACTGAAGCTTTCTTT	CASSYERNTEAFF
TRBD2	TRBV7-2	TRBJ2-5	14	NA	TGTGCCAGCAGCTTGGGGACTACCTATAATGAGCAGTACTTC	CASSLGTTYNEQYF
TRBD1	TRBV28	TRBJ2-3	12	many	TGTGCCAGCAGCGCACAGGGGATCACGCAGTATTTT	CASSAQGITQYF
NA	TRBV4-3	TRBJ2-5	17	NA	TGCGCCAGCAGCCCGAGACAGGGCGCGACTAGTCGGGAGACCCAGTACTTC	CASSPRQGATSRETQYF
TRBD2	TRBV7-2	TRBJ2-1	19	NA	TGTGCCAGCAGCTTCTTAGCGGGAGGGCCGTTGAGCTCCTACAATGAGCAGTTCTTC	CASSFLAGGPLSSYNEQFF
NA	TRBV5-8	TRBJ1-4	14	many	TGTGCCAGCAGTCGTAGGACTGTTAATGAAAAACTGTTTTTT	CASSRRTVNEKLFF
TRBD2	TRBV6-2/TRBV6-3	TRBJ2-1	15	NA	TGTGCCAGCAGTTACTCAGCTAGCGGGGGGGCAAAGCAGTTCTTC	CASSYSASGGAKQFF
TRBD1	TRBV7-6	TRBJ2-5	14	NA	TGTGCCAGCAGCTTATTACAGGGGGCCCAGACCCAGTACTTC	CASSLLQGAQTQYF
TRBD2	TRBV7-3	TRBJ2-1	15	NA	TGTGCCAGCAGTCTCAGCGGGGGGCTAGGGAATGAGCAGTTCTTC	CASSLSGGLGNEQFF
NA	TRBV7-9	TRBJ2-5	12	few	TGTGCCAGCAGCTACAGGTACAATGAGCAGTACTTC	CASSYRYNEQYF
TRBD1	TRBV2	TRBJ2-7	12	few	TGTGCCCCGGCGGACAGGGGTTACGAGCAGTACTTC	CAPADRGYEQYF
NA	TRBV28	TRBJ2-1	13	NA	TGTGCCAGCAGTTTATGGCTGGCGAATGAGCAGTTCTTC	CASSLWLANEQFF
NA	TRBV28	TRBJ2-3	15	many	TGTGCCAGCAGCTCCACTAGTGACTACACAGATACGCAGTATTTT	CASSSTSDYTDTQYF
NA	TRBV7-6	TRBJ2-3	13	NA	TGTGCCAGCAACCTGGCGGGCACAGATACGCAGTATTTT	CASNLAGTDTQYF
NA	TRBV7-8	TRBJ1-1	18	NA	TGTGCCAGCAGCCTAATTCTCGGCCTGCGTGTCATGGACACTGAAGCTTTCTTT	CASSLILGLRVMDTEAFF
TRBD2	TRBV7-6	TRBJ2-1	15	NA	TGTGCTAGCAGCTTGGACGCTAGCGGGGCGAATGAGCAGTTCTTC	CASSLDASGANEQFF
NA	TRBV27	TRBJ1-1	11	NA	TGTGCCAGCGGATTGCTGCGGGAAGCTTTCTTT	CASGLLREAFF
NA	TRBV12-5	TRBJ2-2	14	NA	TGTGCTAGTGGTGCGGGGCTCAGCACCGGGGAGCTGTTTTTT	CASGAGLSTGELFF
TRBD2	TRBV12-3/TRBV12-4	TRBJ2-5	15	NA	TGTGCCAGCAGTTTGGGGCGGGGGGGGAAGGAGACCCAGTACTTC	CASSLGRGGKETQYF
NA	TRBV6-8	TRBJ2-7	15	NA	TGTGCCAGCAGCCCCCGGGCTCGCGGGACCTACGAGCAGTACTTC	CASSPRARGTYEQYF
NA	TRBV28	TRBJ1-6	14	many	TGTGCCAGCAGTTTATCTCAGAGGGCTGGGGCCCTCCACTTT	CASSLSQRAGALHF
TRBD1	TRBV7-3	TRBJ2-1	14	NA	TGTGCCAGCAGTTACCCCAGGGGGACAGATACGCAGTTCTTC	CASSYPRGTDTQFF
NA	TRBV2	TRBJ2-1	11	once	TGTGCCAGCACTATTACCAATGAGCAGTTCTTC	CASTITNEQFF
TRBD2	TRBV7-4	TRBJ2-7	15	NA	TGTGCCAGCAGCTTATCTAGCGGAGCTCCCTACGAGCAGTACTTC	CASSLSSGAPYEQYF
TRBD1	TRBV7-8	TRBJ1-4	15	many	TGTGCCAGCAGCCGGGGACAGGGAGGGAATGAAAAACTGTTTTTT	CASSRGQGGNEKLFF
NA	TRBV11-2	TRBJ2-5	15	NA	TGTGCCAAAAGGGGGGCTAGCGGACCCCAAGAGACCCAGTACTTC	CAKRGASGPQETQYF
NA	TRBV7-2	TRBJ1-2	15	once	TGTGCCAGCAGCTCTGCGGGGGGGACTGGCTATGGCTACACCTTC	CASSSAGGTGYGYTF
NA	TRBV28	TRBJ1-2	12	many	TGTGCCAGCAGTTTTGCAGGACGAGGCTACACCTTC	CASSFAGRGYTF